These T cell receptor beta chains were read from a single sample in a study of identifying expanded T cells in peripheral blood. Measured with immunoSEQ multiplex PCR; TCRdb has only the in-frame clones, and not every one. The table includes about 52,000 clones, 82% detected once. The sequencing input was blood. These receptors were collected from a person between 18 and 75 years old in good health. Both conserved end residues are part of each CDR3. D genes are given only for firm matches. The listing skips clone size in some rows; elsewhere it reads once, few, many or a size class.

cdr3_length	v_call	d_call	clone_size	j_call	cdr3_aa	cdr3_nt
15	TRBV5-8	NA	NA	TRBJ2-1	CASTSGPATYNEQFF	TGTGCCAGCACCTCCGGGCCAGCCACCTACAATGAGCAGTTCTTC
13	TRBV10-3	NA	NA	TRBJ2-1	CAISESGAYEQFF	TGTGCCATCAGTGAGTCAGGGGCCTATGAGCAGTTCTTC
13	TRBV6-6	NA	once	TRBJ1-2	CASSRDRIYGYTF	TGTGCCAGCAGCCGCGACAGGATCTATGGCTACACCTTC
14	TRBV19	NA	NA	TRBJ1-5	CASSAGLTLQPQHF	TGTGCCAGTAGCGCGGGGCTGACCCTCCAGCCCCAGCATTTT
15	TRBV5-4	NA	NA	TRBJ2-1	CASSLAPTSPNEQFF	TGTGCCAGCAGCTTGGCCCCGACGAGCCCCAATGAGCAGTTCTTC
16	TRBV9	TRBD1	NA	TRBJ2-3	CASSGGQGRSGSTQYF	TGTGCCAGCAGCGGGGGACAGGGGAGGTCTGGGTCTACGCAGTATTTT
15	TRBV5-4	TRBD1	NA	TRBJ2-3	CASSLPGTETDTQYF	TGTGCCAGCAGCTTGCCCGGGACAGAGACAGATACGCAGTATTTT
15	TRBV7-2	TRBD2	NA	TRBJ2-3	CASSFTGGTTDTQYF	TGTGCCAGCAGCTTTACGGGGGGGACCACAGATACGCAGTATTTT
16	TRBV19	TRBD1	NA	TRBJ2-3	CASSTSSGQGVDTQYF	TGTGCCAGTAGTACCTCTTCGGGACAGGGTGTAGATACGCAGTATTTT
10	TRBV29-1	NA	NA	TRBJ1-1	CSVDPGKAFF	TGCAGCGTTGATCCTGGGAAGGCTTTCTTT
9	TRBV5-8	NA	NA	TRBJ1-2	CAGGYGYTF	TGTGCCGGAGGGTATGGCTACACCTTC
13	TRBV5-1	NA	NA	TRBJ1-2	CASSLPGGYGYTF	TGCGCCAGCAGCCTCCCCGGAGGGTATGGCTACACCTTC
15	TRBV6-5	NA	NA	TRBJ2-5	CASSLTGSRGETQYF	TGTGCCAGCAGCTTAACAGGGAGTAGGGGGGAGACCCAGTACTTC
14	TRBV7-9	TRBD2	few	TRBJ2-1	CASSLLAGGGEQFF	TGTGCCAGCAGCTTGCTAGCGGGGGGTGGTGAGCAGTTCTTC
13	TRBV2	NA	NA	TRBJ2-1	CASSVVVVNEQFF	TGTGCCAGCAGTGTTGTCGTAGTCAATGAGCAGTTCTTC
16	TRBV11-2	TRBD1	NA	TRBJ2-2	CASHKGNRGGAGELFF	TGTGCCAGCCACAAAGGGAACAGGGGTGGGGCCGGGGAGCTGTTTTTT
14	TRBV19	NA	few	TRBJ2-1	CASSISRAYNEQFF	TGTGCCAGTAGTATCAGCAGGGCCTACAATGAGCAGTTCTTC
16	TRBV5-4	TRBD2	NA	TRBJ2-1	CASSPRTSGSKHEQFF	TGTGCCAGCAGCCCGAGGACTAGCGGGAGTAAGCATGAGCAGTTCTTC
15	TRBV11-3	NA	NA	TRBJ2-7	CASSLEASSSYEQYF	TGTGCCAGCAGCTTAGAAGCGTCGAGCTCCTACGAGCAGTACTTC
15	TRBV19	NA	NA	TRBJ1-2	CASSIDPGRLGRYTF	TGTGCCAGTAGTATAGATCCGGGGCGCCTAGGTCGCTACACCTTC
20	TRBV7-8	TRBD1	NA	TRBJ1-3	CASSPSLGQKRALAGNTIYF	TGTGCCAGCAGCCCCAGCCTGGGACAGAAAAGGGCCTTGGCTGGAAACACCATATATTTT
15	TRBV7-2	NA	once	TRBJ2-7	CASSLAETFSYEQYF	TGTGCCAGCAGCTTAGCGGAGACTTTCTCCTACGAGCAGTACTTC
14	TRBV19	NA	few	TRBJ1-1	CASSITGMSTEAFF	TGTGCCAGTAGTATAACGGGGATGAGCACTGAAGCTTTCTTT
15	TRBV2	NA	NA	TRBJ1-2	CASSEGMRADYGYTF	TGTGCCAGCAGTGAAGGTATGAGGGCGGACTATGGCTACACCTTC
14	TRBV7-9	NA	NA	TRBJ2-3	CASSHSGRTDTQYF	TGTGCCAGCAGCCATAGCGGACGCACAGATACGCAGTATTTT
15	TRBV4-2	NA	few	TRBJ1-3	CASSQDRSGGNTIYF	TGTGCCAGCAGCCAAGACAGGTCGGGTGGAAACACCATATATTTT
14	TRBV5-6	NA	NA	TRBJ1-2	CASSLDRSNYGYTF	TGTGCCAGCAGCTTGGACAGGTCTAACTATGGCTACACCTTC
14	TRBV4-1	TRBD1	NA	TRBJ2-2	CASSQNRGTGELFF	TGCGCCAGCAGCCAGAACAGGGGGACCGGGGAGCTGTTTTTT
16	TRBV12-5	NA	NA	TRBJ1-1	CASGLRLGGVNTEAFF	TGTGCTAGTGGGCTCAGGTTGGGGGGAGTGAACACTGAAGCTTTCTTT
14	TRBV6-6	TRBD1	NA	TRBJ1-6	CASRGTGENSPLHF	TGTGCCAGCAGAGGTACAGGGGAAAATTCACCCCTCCACTTT
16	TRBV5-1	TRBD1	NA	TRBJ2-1	CASSSGQGQFYNEQFF	TGCGCCAGCAGCTCGGGACAGGGGCAATTTTACAATGAGCAGTTCTTC